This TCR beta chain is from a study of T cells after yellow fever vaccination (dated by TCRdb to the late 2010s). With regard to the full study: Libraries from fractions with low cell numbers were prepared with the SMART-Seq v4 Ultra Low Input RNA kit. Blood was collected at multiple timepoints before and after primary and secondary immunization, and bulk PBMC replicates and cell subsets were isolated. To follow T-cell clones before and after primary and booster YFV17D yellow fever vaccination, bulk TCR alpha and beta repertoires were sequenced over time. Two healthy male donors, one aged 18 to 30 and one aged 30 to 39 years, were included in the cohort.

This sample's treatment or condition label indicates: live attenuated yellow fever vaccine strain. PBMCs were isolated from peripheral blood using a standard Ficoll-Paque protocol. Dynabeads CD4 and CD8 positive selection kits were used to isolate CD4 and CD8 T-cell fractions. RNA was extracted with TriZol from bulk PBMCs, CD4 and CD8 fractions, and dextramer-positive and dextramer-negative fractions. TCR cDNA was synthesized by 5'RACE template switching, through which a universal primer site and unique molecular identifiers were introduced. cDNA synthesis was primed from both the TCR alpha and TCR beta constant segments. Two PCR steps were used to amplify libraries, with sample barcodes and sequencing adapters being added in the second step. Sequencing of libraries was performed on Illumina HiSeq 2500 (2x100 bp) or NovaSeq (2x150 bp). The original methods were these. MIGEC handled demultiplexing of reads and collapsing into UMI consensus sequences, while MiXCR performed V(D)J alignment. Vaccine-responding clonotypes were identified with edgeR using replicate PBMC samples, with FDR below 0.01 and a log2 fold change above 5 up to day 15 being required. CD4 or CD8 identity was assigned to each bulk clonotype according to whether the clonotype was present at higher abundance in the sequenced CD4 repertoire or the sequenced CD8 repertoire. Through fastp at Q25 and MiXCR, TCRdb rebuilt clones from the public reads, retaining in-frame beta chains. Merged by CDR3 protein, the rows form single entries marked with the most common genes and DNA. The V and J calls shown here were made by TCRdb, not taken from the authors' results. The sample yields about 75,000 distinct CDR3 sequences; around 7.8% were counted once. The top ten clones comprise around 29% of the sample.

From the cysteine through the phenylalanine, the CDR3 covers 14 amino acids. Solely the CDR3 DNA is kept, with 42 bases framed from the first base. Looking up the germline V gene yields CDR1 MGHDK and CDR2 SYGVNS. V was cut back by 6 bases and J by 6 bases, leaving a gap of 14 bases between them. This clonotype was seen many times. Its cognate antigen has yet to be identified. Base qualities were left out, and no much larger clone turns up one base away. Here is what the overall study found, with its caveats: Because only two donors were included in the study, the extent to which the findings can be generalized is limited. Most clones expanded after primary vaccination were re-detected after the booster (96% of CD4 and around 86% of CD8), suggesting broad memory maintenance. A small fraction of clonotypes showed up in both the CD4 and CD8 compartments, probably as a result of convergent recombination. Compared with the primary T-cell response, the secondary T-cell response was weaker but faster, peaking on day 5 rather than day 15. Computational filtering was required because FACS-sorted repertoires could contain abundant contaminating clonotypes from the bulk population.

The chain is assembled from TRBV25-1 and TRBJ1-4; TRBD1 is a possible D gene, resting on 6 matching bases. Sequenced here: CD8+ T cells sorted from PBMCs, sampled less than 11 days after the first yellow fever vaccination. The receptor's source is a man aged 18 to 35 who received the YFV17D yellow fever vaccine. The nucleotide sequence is TGTGCCAGCAGACCAGGGGCGGGGGATGAAAAACTGTTTTTT. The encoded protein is CASRPGAGDEKLFF.